The 27 T cell receptor beta chains below were found in one sample sequenced in a study of shared clonotypes between healthy human individuals. Profiled with immunoSEQ multiplex PCR; TCRdb holds only in-frame clones, not every one. The sample yields approximately 2,200,000 clones, 90% to 95% seen once. Positively selected for CCR7, the CD45RO-negative cells used as naive CD8 cells excluded terminally differentiated effector memory CD45RA+ cells. Sequencing input: naive CD8+ T cells from PBMCs. The receptors shown here come from a man aged 18-30 years in good health. Some clones in this sample may be carry-over from other donors' samples.

The chain combines TRBV4-3 with TRBJ2-1; possible D gene TRBD2, 6 bases. CDR3 length: 14 residues. CDR1 is LGHNA and CDR2 is YSLEER in the germline V gene. Trimming left V 5 bases short and J 8 bases short, with 16 bases between. DNA of the CDR3: TGCGCCAGCAGCTTCCAAGGGCGGGACGATGAGCAGTTCTTC. This codes for CASSFQGRDDEQFF.

J is TRBJ2-7 and V is TRBV28, with a weak D call TRBD2 (7 bases). CDR3 length equals 14 residues. V lost 5 bases and J 3 bases, leaving 14 bases between the germline ends. CDR1 is MDHEN, CDR2 SYDVKM, per germline. CDR3 coding DNA: TGTGCCAGCAGTCCCCAGGGGAGGGTCTACGAGCAGTACTTC. It is translated as CASSPQGRVYEQYF.

The rearrangement links TRBV28 to TRBJ2-7; TRBD2 agrees at 7 bases. Germline V gene sequence: CDR1 MDHEN, CDR2 SYDVKM. V was clipped by 4 bases and J by 1 base; unmatched bases: 10. The CDR3 spans 16 residues. CDR3 in DNA: TGTGCCAGCAGTTCCCCCGCGGGGGAGAGGTCCTACGAGCAGTACTTC. Its translation is CASSSPAGERSYEQYF.

The sample holds one count of this clone. The chain uses TRBV7-9 and TRBJ2-7, with D perhaps TRBD1 (5 bases). Trimming stripped 2 bases from V and 5 bases from J, with 7 bases between. CDR1 is SEHNR, CDR2 FQNEAQ, per germline (reference sequence). CDR3 length equals 12 residues. The CDR3 nucleotides are TGTGCCAGCAGCTTATCAGGGAACGAGCAGTACTTC. This encodes CASSLSGNEQYF.

This rearrangement joins TRBV9 to TRBJ2-7; TRBD1 matches at 8 bases. The CDR3 length is 16 residues. Looked up from germline, CDR1 is SGDLS and CDR2 is YYNGEE. Trimming removed 1 base from V and 1 base from J; junction bases left unmatched: 7. The CDR3 sequence is CASSVSGGGPSYEQYF. In nucleotides, the CDR3 is TGTGCCAGCAGCGTATCAGGGGGCGGTCCTTCCTACGAGCAGTACTTC.

This clone has a single count. V is TRBV2 and J is TRBJ2-7; either TRBD1 or TRBD2 may fit D (5 bases each). There are 14 residues in the CDR3. V gave up 2 bases and J gave up 2 bases, with 10 bases separating them. From germline, CDR1 is SNHLY and CDR2 FYNNEI. CDR3 DNA: TGTGCCAGCAGTGAATGGGACGAGACCTACGAGCAGTACTTC. Translated, it gives CASSEWDETYEQYF.

J is TRBJ2-1 and V is TRBV7-9; possible D gene TRBD1, 5 bases. The V gene's germline CDR1 is SEHNR and CDR2 FQNEAQ (reference sequence). The CDR3 contains 16 residues. Trimming left V 5 bases short and J 2 bases short, with 16 bases between. The CDR3 sequence: CASSPPQGRAYNEQFF. As DNA, the CDR3 is TGTGCCAGCAGCCCGCCCCAGGGTCGCGCCTACAATGAGCAGTTCTTC.

The chain recombines TRBV4-2 with TRBJ2-5; D might be TRBD2 (5 bases). Looked up from germline, CDR1 is LGHNA and CDR2 is YNFKEQ. V lost 0 bases to trimming and J lost 4 bases, with 6 bases between them. The CDR3 covers 13 residues. DNA of the CDR3: TGTGCCAGCAGCCAAGATCGGGGAGAGACCCAGTACTTC. Its protein is CASSQDRGETQYF.

In DNA, the CDR3 is TGTGCCAGCAGCTTACAGGACTTCTACAATGAGCAGTTCTTC. It is translated as CASSLQDFYNEQFF. The chain carries TRBV13 and TRBJ2-1, with a tentative D call TRBD2 (5 bases). Germline V gene data show CDR1 as PRHDT and CDR2 as FYEKMQ (reference sequence). The CDR3 covers 14 residues. V shed 2 bases and J shed 3 bases, with 8 bases lying between them.

This clone was recorded once. V usage is TRBV5-6 and J usage is TRBJ2-1; possibly TRBD1 or TRBD2 for D (5 bases each). Trimming cost V 4 bases and J 4 bases, with 24 bases left between them. The CDR3 consists of 18 residues. In germline, CDR1 is SGHDT, CDR2 YYEEEE. DNA for the CDR3: TGTGCCAGCAGCCACCGACCTCCGGGACCCCAAATTTACAATGAGCAGTTCTTC. This codes for CASSHRPPGPQIYNEQFF. Supplemented by reference TRBV5-6 and TRBJ2-1, the full variable domain reads DAGVTQSPTHLIKTRGQQVTLRCSPKSGHDTVSWYQQALGQGPQFIFQYYEEEERQRGNFPDRFSGHQFPNYSSELNVNALLLGDSALYLCASSHRPPGPQIYNEQFFGPGTRLTVL.

The chain is built from TRBV6-6 and TRBJ1-1; D perhaps matches TRBD1 (6 bases). Germline lookup yields CDR1 MNHNY and CDR2 SVGAGI (reference sequence). This CDR3 region has 15 residues. Trimming left V 0 bases short and J 4 bases short, with 12 bases between. Here the CDR3 DNA reads TGTGCCAGCAGTTACTCAGGTCAGGGGCGCACTGAAGCTTTCTTT. Translating gives CASSYSGQGRTEAFF.

The chain couples TRBV27 to TRBJ2-7, with 11 bases aligning to TRBD2. Germline V gives CDR1 MNHEY, CDR2 SMNVEV (reference sequence). The CDR3 has 16 amino acids. The V segment lost 6 bases and the J segment 3 bases; nucleotides outside the gene matches: 10. The CDR3 protein is CASSVGPGTSGYEQYF. CDR3 coding DNA: TGTGCCAGCAGCGTGGGACCCGGGACTAGCGGCTACGAGCAGTACTTC.

A note on this clone: The same CDR3 arises from other DNA sequences in this sample as well. This sequence joins TRBV28 and TRBJ2-7; 7 nucleotides align to TRBD2. V was pared by 1 base and J by 2 bases, with 5 bases of the junction left unmatched. The CDR3 spans 15 residues. Per the germline V gene, CDR1 is MDHEN and CDR2 is SYDVKM. The CDR3: CASSLSLAETYEQYF. In DNA form, the CDR3 reads TGTGCCAGCAGTTTATCCCTAGCGGAGACCTACGAGCAGTACTTC.

J is TRBJ1-2 and V is TRBV6-5; 8 bases fit TRBD1. Germline values: CDR1 MNHEY, CDR2 SVGAGI. V lost 1 base to trimming and J lost 1 base; unmatched junction nucleotides: 5. The length of the CDR3 is 16 residues. The CDR3 spells CASSYYRTGSNYGYTF. CDR3 nucleotides: TGTGCCAGCAGTTACTATCGGACAGGGAGTAACTATGGCTACACCTTC.

The gene calls are TRBV6-5 and TRBJ1-1; 7 nucleotides line up with TRBD1. CDR1 is MNHEY and CDR2 is SVGAGI in the germline V gene. The CDR3 sequence is 15 residues long. V was pared by 6 bases and J by 4 bases, with 11 bases of the junction left unmatched. The CDR3 spells CASRPRTGFSTEAFF. In DNA, the CDR3 is TGTGCCAGCAGACCTAGGACAGGATTTAGCACTGAAGCTTTCTTT.

Points on this clone: The sample carries other DNA sequences with the same CDR3. The chain links TRBV7-9 to TRBJ2-7, with 7 bases fitting TRBD1. The CDR3 totals 14 residues. Trimming removed 5 bases from V and 0 bases from J; junction bases left unmatched: 4. Germline V CDR1 and CDR2: SEHNR, FQNEAQ (reference sequence). The chain's CDR3 is CASSLRDSSYEQYF. CDR3 DNA: TGTGCCAGCAGCCTTCGGGACAGCTCCTACGAGCAGTACTTC. Full variable domain (missing parts from reference TRBV7-9 and TRBJ2-7): DTGVSQNPRHKITKRGQNVTFRCDPISEHNRLYWYRQTLGQGPEFLTYFQNEAQLEKSRLLSDRFSAERPKGSFSTLEIQRTEQGDSAMYLCASSLRDSSYEQYFGPGTRLTVT.

This chain joins TRBV27 and TRBJ2-5; D is unclear. This CDR3 has 11 residues. The ends were cut back, 6 bases at V and 8 bases at J, with 10 bases in the middle. CDR1 and CDR2 from the germline V gene are MNHEY and SMNVEV (reference sequence). CDR3 amino acids: CASRSLGTQYF. The CDR3 nucleotides read TGTGCCAGCAGGTCTCTCGGAACCCAGTACTTC.

This chain joins TRBV27 and TRBJ2-7; no reliable D call. The CDR3 is 15 residues long. Deletions cut 6 bases from V and 3 bases from J, with 18 bases between. Germline V gives CDR1 MNHEY, CDR2 SMNVEV (reference sequence). The CDR3 bases are TGTGCCAGCAGGGAGCATGTGGCCCTCCTCTACGAGCAGTACTTC. It specifies CASREHVALLYEQYF.

As to this clone: The sample carries other DNA sequences with the same CDR3. J is TRBJ2-7 and V is TRBV27, with D unclear. Germline lookup yields CDR1 MNHEY and CDR2 SMNVEV (reference sequence). Trimming removed 3 bases from V and 1 base from J, with 7 bases in between. This CDR3 spans 13 amino acids. For the CDR3, the DNA is TGTGCCAGCAGTTTGAGGCAGTCCTACGAGCAGTACTTC. Protein product: CASSLRQSYEQYF.

The CDR3 region has the DNA TGTGCCATCAGTGGTCCGGACCCGAACACCGGGGAGCTGTTTTTT. It yields the protein CAISGPDPNTGELFF. This chain connects TRBV10-3 to TRBJ2-2; D remains ambiguous. The V gene's germline CDR1 is ENHRY and CDR2 SYGVKD. The V and J ends lost 4 bases and 0 bases respectively, with 9 bases between them. This CDR3 has 15 amino acids.

The V gene is TRBV9, the J gene TRBJ2-7; TRBD1 might be the D (5 bases). This CDR3 is built from 13 residues. V gave up 4 bases and J gave up 3 bases, with 11 bases separating them. Germline CDR1 and CDR2: SGDLS and YYNGEE. The CDR3 sequence is CASSPWGGYEQYF. The CDR3 DNA is TGTGCCAGCAGCCCCTGGGGCGGCTACGAGCAGTACTTC.

A remark on this clone: The same CDR3 also results from other DNA sequences found in this sample. This rearrangement joins TRBV27 to TRBJ2-7; 7 bases fit TRBD2. Germline CDR1 MNHEY, CDR2 SMNVEV (reference sequence). The V segment lost 3 bases and the J segment 2 bases; nucleotides outside the gene matches: 1. The CDR3 spans 13 residues. CDR3 bases: TGTGCCAGCAGTTTGGGGACTACCTACGAGCAGTACTTC. It specifies CASSLGTTYEQYF.

The chain combines TRBV19 with TRBJ2-1; D is uncertain. Germline assignment: CDR1 LNHDA and CDR2 SQIVND (reference sequence). Trimming removed 5 bases at V and 3 bases at J, with 11 bases between. The CDR3 runs to 14 residues. The CDR3 DNA reads as TGTGCCAGTAGTTTTGGCGGCCTCTACAATGAGCAGTTCTTC. It codes for CASSFGGLYNEQFF.

This clone was detected once. V usage is TRBV2 and J usage is TRBJ2-3; 7 bases map to TRBD1. The CDR3 is made up of 13 amino acids. Germline trimming cut 5 bases from V and 5 bases from J; bases unmatched to any gene: 4. Looked up from germline, CDR1 is SNHLY and CDR2 is FYNNEI. The CDR3 nucleotides read TGTGCCAGCAGTCCGGGACAGAAAGATACGCAGTATTTT. It translates to CASSPGQKDTQYF.

This clone was seen a single time. The chain has TRBV27 and TRBJ2-7, with 10 bases that match TRBD2. Germline V gene lookup returns CDR1 MNHEY and CDR2 SMNVEV (reference sequence). V lost 5 bases and J lost 7; bases outside the gene matches: 8. The CDR3 extends over 14 amino acids. CDR3 loop: CASSGLAVVGEQYF. The CDR3 coding sequence is TGTGCCAGCAGTGGACTAGCGGTGGTGGGGGAGCAGTACTTC.

CDR3 in amino acids: CASSFSPVEQGAQNTEAFF. In DNA form, the CDR3 reads TGTGCCAGCAGTTTTTCTCCGGTGGAACAGGGGGCCCAGAACACTGAAGCTTTCTTT. The rearrangement links TRBV27 to TRBJ1-1; 9 bases fit TRBD1. J was trimmed by 1 base and V by 3 bases; bases with no gene match: 15. CDR3 length: 19 amino acids. CDR1 is MNHEY and CDR2 is SMNVEV in the germline V gene (reference sequence).

V gene TRBV7-9 combines with J gene TRBJ2-3; 9 positions match TRBD2. The CDR3 has 16 amino acids. Germline V gene lookup returns CDR1 SEHNR and CDR2 FQNEAQ (reference sequence). With 5 bases clipped from V and 5 bases from J, the junction kept 11 bases outside the gene matches. CDR3 DNA sequence: TGTGCCAGCAGCCCGCCAGCAATAGCGGGAGTAGATACGCAGTATTTT. This codes for CASSPPAIAGVDTQYF.